This is a list of T cell receptor beta chains from one sample in a study of blood T cell repertoires in COVID-19. The table came from immunoSEQ multiplex PCR; TCRdb's copy has only in-frame clones and leaves some out. The repertoire has about 37,000 clones, roughly 80% of them found once; the top ten carry 3.1%. The sequenced sample was peripheral blood. These receptors were collected from a man between 65 and 85 years old with COVID-19, enrolled during active disease. Each CDR3 is given with its conserved first and last residue. A D gene is named only where the DNA matches it firmly. Clone size is not always given. Where it is, it says once, few, many or a class for expanded clones.

d_call,clone_size,v_call,j_call,cdr3_nt,cdr3_aa
TRBD1,-,TRBV7-2,TRBJ2-5,TGTGCCAGCAGCTCCCAGGGGGTTTCCCAAGAGACCCAGTACTTC,CASSSQGVSQETQYF
TRBD2,-,TRBV5-1,TRBJ2-3,TGCGCCAGCAGCGCAGGGACTAGCGGCACAGATACGCAGTATTTT,CASSAGTSGTDTQYF
TRBD2,-,TRBV28,TRBJ2-3,TGTGCCAGCAGCTCCCTCGGACTAGCGGGGTTAGATACGCAGTATTTT,CASSSLGLAGLDTQYF
-,-,TRBV20-1,TRBJ2-7,TGCTCGCTAAGAACTAACTACGAGCAGTACTTC,CSLRTNYEQYF
-,-,TRBV12-3/TRBV12-4,TRBJ1-1,TGTGCCAGCATCCTAAACGAAGCGGAAAAAGCTTTCTTT,CASILNEAEKAFF
TRBD2,-,TRBV28,TRBJ2-7,TGTGCCAGCAGTTTACAGGGTATTCGGCTAGCGGGAGGCGAGCAGTACTTC,CASSLQGIRLAGGEQYF
-,-,TRBV5-1,TRBJ2-3,TGCGCCAGCAGCTTTCAGGGGCGGGCAGATACGCAGTATTTT,CASSFQGRADTQYF
-,-,TRBV18,TRBJ2-4,TGTGCCAGCTCACCGGGGAGCCCCAAAAACATTCAGTACTTC,CASSPGSPKNIQYF
-,-,TRBV2,TRBJ1-5,TGTGCCAGCAGTGAAGGAGCAGGGGTTCGCGGCCAGCCCCAGCATTTT,CASSEGAGVRGQPQHF
-,-,TRBV7-6,TRBJ1-3,TGTGCCAGCAGCTTAGGACTTACAGGCCATGCTGGAAACACCATATATTTT,CASSLGLTGHAGNTIYF
-,-,TRBV5-1,TRBJ2-7,TGCGCCAGCAGCCCCGGCGGACGACAGGACTACGAGCAGTACTTC,CASSPGGRQDYEQYF
TRBD1,-,TRBV11-1,TRBJ1-1,TGTGCCAGCAGCTTCGTGACAGGGAAAACCACTGAAGCTTTCTTT,CASSFVTGKTTEAFF
-,-,TRBV29-1,TRBJ2-7,TGCAGCGTTGATGAACAGGGTACCTACGAGCAGTACTTC,CSVDEQGTYEQYF
TRBD1,-,TRBV25-1,TRBJ1-6,TGTGCCAGCAGTGAAGGGACAGATAATTCACCCCTCCACTTT,CASSEGTDNSPLHF
-,-,TRBV12-3/TRBV12-4,TRBJ1-1,TGTGTCAGCAGTTTATCGGGGGGGGAAGCTTTCTTT,CVSSLSGGEAFF
-,few,TRBV18,TRBJ2-3,TGTGCCAGCTCACCTGCGCGGGCTCTCCACACAGATACGCAGTATTTT,CASSPARALHTDTQYF
TRBD2,once,TRBV28,TRBJ2-7,TGTGCCAGCAGTTCGAGACTAGCGGGAGTAACCTACGAGCAGTACTTC,CASSSRLAGVTYEQYF
-,-,TRBV6-5,TRBJ1-3,TGTGCCAGCAGTTATTTCTGGAGCCCTGGAAACACCATATATTTT,CASSYFWSPGNTIYF
-,-,TRBV4-2,TRBJ1-5,TGTGCCAGCAGCAAACCAGGGGGCAATCAGCCCCAGCATTTT,CASSKPGGNQPQHF
-,-,TRBV7-2,TRBJ1-3,TGTGCCAGCAGCCTTACCGGGACACCTGGAAACACCATATATTTT,CASSLTGTPGNTIYF
-,-,TRBV4-3,TRBJ1-4,TGCGCCAGCAGCCAAGCCGTACAGGTTAATGAAAAACTGTTTTTT,CASSQAVQVNEKLFF
-,-,TRBV12-3/TRBV12-4,TRBJ2-7,TGTGCCAGCAGTCGACTGACCTACGAGCAGTACTTC,CASSRLTYEQYF
TRBD2,-,TRBV6-5,TRBJ2-1,TGTGCCAGCAGTTGGACTAGCGGGAGATTAGGCAATGAGCAGTTCTTC,CASSWTSGRLGNEQFF
-,few,TRBV28,TRBJ1-5,TGTGCCAGCAGTTTCGACAGAGAATCAGTCTGGCCCCAGCATTTT,CASSFDRESVWPQHF
TRBD2,once,TRBV5-1,TRBJ2-7,TGCGCCAGCAGCTCCATAGGCGGGAGTTACGAGCAGTACTTC,CASSSIGGSYEQYF
-,few,TRBV4-3,TRBJ2-1,TGCGCCAGCAGCCTCATGAAGACTAGTCTCTACAATGAGCAGTTCTTC,CASSLMKTSLYNEQFF
TRBD1,few,TRBV5-1,TRBJ1-6,TGCGCCAGCAGCCTCTCCGGACAGGCGGCTACTTCACCCCTCCACTTT,CASSLSGQAATSPLHF
TRBD1,-,TRBV4-3,TRBJ1-5,TGCGCCAGCAGCCAAGATGCCGGACAGGGAAGTCAGCCCCAGCATTTT,CASSQDAGQGSQPQHF
-,few,TRBV7-3,TRBJ2-1,TGTGCCAGCAGTCCCGGGACTGGGAATGAGCAGTTCTTC,CASSPGTGNEQFF
-,few,TRBV6-2/TRBV6-3,TRBJ2-1,TGTGCCAGCAGTTTTGGTCCGAGCTCCTACAATGAGCAGTTCTTC,CASSFGPSSYNEQFF
-,-,TRBV11-2,TRBJ2-1,TGTGCCAGCAGCCCGGGTGTAGCGCGCGAGCAGTTCTTC,CASSPGVAREQFF
TRBD1,once,TRBV5-1,TRBJ2-3,TGCGCCAGCAGATTAACAGGGGAAGGAACAGATACGCAGTATTTT,CASRLTGEGTDTQYF
TRBD1,-,TRBV19,TRBJ2-7,TGTGCCAGTAGGAGACAGGGGGCGTGGAACGAGCAGTACTTC,CASRRQGAWNEQYF
-,once,TRBV30,TRBJ2-1,TGTGCCTGGAGACCAACTAGGGTGGAGAAGAACAATGAGCAGTTCTTC,CAWRPTRVEKNNEQFF
-,-,TRBV2,TRBJ2-2,TGTGCCAGCAGTGAACAGGGTAACACCGGGGAGCTGTTTTTT,CASSEQGNTGELFF
TRBD2,-,TRBV19,TRBJ2-1,TGTGCCAGTACCAGAGGGACTAGCGGGAGGGCCACTTACAATGAGCAGTTCTTC,CASTRGTSGRATYNEQFF
TRBD2,-,TRBV9,TRBJ2-2,TGTGCCAGCAGCACCGAACCGGGGGGCGGGGAGCTGTTTTTT,CASSTEPGGGELFF
TRBD1,-,TRBV19,TRBJ2-7,TGTGCCAGCACTACTACCGGGACAGGGATCTACGAGCAGTACTTC,CASTTTGTGIYEQYF
TRBD1,few,TRBV5-1,TRBJ2-2,TGCGCCAGCAGCTGGGACAGGGGGAACACCGGGGAGCTGTTTTTT,CASSWDRGNTGELFF
-,few,TRBV27,TRBJ2-7,TGTGCCAGCAGTTTCCCAGGGGGGGAGCAGTACTTC,CASSFPGGEQYF
-,-,TRBV7-2,TRBJ1-5,TGTGCCAGCAGCGCGCTGGGGGGAGGTCAGCCCCAGCATTTT,CASSALGGGQPQHF
TRBD1,-,TRBV12-5,TRBJ2-2,TGTGCTAGTGGTTTCGGACAGGGGGCCGGGGAGCTGTTTTTT,CASGFGQGAGELFF
TRBD1,-,TRBV11-2,TRBJ1-1,TGTGCCAGCAGCTCACAGGGGGAAACGACTGAAGCTTTCTTT,CASSSQGETTEAFF
TRBD1,few,TRBV12-5,TRBJ1-1,TGTGCTAGTGGTCTGGGACAGGGTGAAGCTTTCTTT,CASGLGQGEAFF
TRBD1,-,TRBV28,TRBJ1-2,TGTGCCAGCAGTTTAACACAGGGGGTTCGTGGCTACACCTTC,CASSLTQGVRGYTF
TRBD1,-,TRBV24-1,TRBJ1-5,TGTGCCACCAGTGACCGGGGACAGGGGTCCCATCAGCCCCAGCATTTT,CATSDRGQGSHQPQHF
-,-,TRBV12-3/TRBV12-4,TRBJ2-1,TGTGCCAGCAGCCCTGGACAGAATGAGCAGTTCTTC,CASSPGQNEQFF
TRBD1,once,TRBV5-1,TRBJ2-6,TGCGCCAGCAGCTTAGGGGGCCCCGGGGCCAACGTCCTGACTTTC,CASSLGGPGANVLTF
-,-,TRBV5-6,TRBJ2-7,TGTGCCAGCAGCTTGGTATCAGGGTCCGAGCAGTACTTC,CASSLVSGSEQYF
-,-,TRBV11-3,TRBJ1-5,TGTGCCAGCAGCTTAGATTCGGGACCGGGACACGAAAAAAGCAATCAGCCCCAGCATTTT,CASSLDSGPGHEKSNQPQHF
-,-,TRBV28,TRBJ2-3,TGTGCCAGCAGCCGAGGACTCACCCTGGGCCCAGATACGCAGTATTTT,CASSRGLTLGPDTQYF
-,-,TRBV19,TRBJ1-1,TGTGCCAGTAGTCCCCCGAGGTCGCCGACTGAAGCTTTCTTT,CASSPPRSPTEAFF
-,-,TRBV7-9,TRBJ1-2,TGTGCCAGCAGCATTTCAAGGGGAGGGGTCCTCAACTATGGCTACACCTTC,CASSISRGGVLNYGYTF